This T cell receptor (beta chain) was sequenced in a study of CD8 T cells in Susac syndrome. With regard to this clonotype: As yet, its antigen is unknown.

Study-wide results and limits: The study admitted that it had a relatively small number of individuals in its TCR sequencing and HLA analysis.

From blood CD8+ and CD4+ T cells, the TCR beta chain was sequenced. Both CD4+ and CD8+ T cells were negatively isolated, and TEMRA cells underwent FACS enrichment. Trimming at V came to 0 bases and at J to 7 bases, leaving 4 bases not matched to a gene. This CDR3 has 14 amino acids. CDR1 is SGDLS and CDR2 is YYNGEE in the germline V gene. RNA, at about 0.45 to 1 ug, was reverse transcribed with random hexamers. Coverage of TCR beta CDR3 amplification by immunoSEQ multiplex PCR extended to 54 Vbeta and 13 Jbeta. TCRdb re-derived calls from the immunoSEQ multiplex PCR reads in MiXCR, one entry per CDR3 protein. Among 170,000 or so distinct CDR3 sequences, 80% to 95% were seen once, and the ten largest hold around 0.097%.

The specimen sequenced was CD4+ T cells from PBMCs. This clonotype originated in a human donor with multiple sclerosis. The chain is built from TRBV9 and TRBJ2-1, with 7 bases that match TRBD2. Here the CDR3 reads CASSVASGWNEQFF. CDR3 in DNA: TGTGCCAGCAGCGTAGCTAGCGGCTGGAATGAGCAGTTCTTC.